The entry below describes one TCR beta chain. The PCR contained 60 Vbeta and 13 Jbeta primers. The data were produced by immunoSEQ multiplex PCR, yet TCRdb's version contains in-frame clones alone and is incomplete. The sample has over 70,000 clones; 77% are singletons. This entry belongs to a study of cytomegalovirus exposure and HLA in healthy donors. Trimming took off 0 bases at V and 0 bases at J, with 7 bases between the two ends. The CDR3 has 15 amino acids. Germline V gene sequence: CDR1 MNHEY, CDR2 SVGAGI. V is TRBV6-5 and J is TRBJ2-3; the D gene is possibly TRBD2 (6 bases). This sequence originates from a man aged 25 to 45 in good health and CMV-seronegative. The specimen was PBMCs. CDR3 sequence reads: CASSYSEGSTDTQYF. CDR3 DNA sequence: TGTGCCAGCAGTTACTCGGAGGGTAGCACAGATACGCAGTATTTT.